Presented here are 24 T cell receptor beta chains from one specimen sequenced in a study of cytomegalovirus exposure and HLA in healthy donors. The PCR ran on 60 Vbeta and 13 Jbeta primers. TCRdb's table, derived via immunoSEQ multiplex PCR, lists solely in-frame clones and lacks some. The data hold fewer than 150,000 clones, with 65% to 85% observed a single time. Source material: PBMCs. These receptors were taken from a man aged 45-60 years in good health and CMV-seronegative.

The chain couples TRBV5-1 to TRBJ2-2, with TRBD2 matching 11 bases. The CDR3 contains 16 residues. V gave up 0 bases and J gave up 5 bases; unmatched junction bases: 3. Germline V gives CDR1 SGHRS, CDR2 YFSETQ. The CDR3 DNA reads as TGCGCCAGCAGCTTGGGACTAGCGGGACCGACCGGGGAGCTGTTTTTT. This encodes CASSLGLAGPTGELFF. Variable domain in full (rest from reference TRBV5-1 and TRBJ2-2): KAGVTQTPRYLIKTRGQQVTLSCSPISGHRSVSWYQQTPGQGLQFLFEYFSETQRNKGNFPGRFSGRQFSNSRSEMNVSTLELGDSALYLCASSLGLAGPTGELFFGEGSRLTVL.

This sequence joins TRBV2 and TRBJ1-3, with D tentatively TRBD1 (6 bases). From germline, CDR1 is SNHLY and CDR2 FYNNEI. V was shortened by 6 bases and J by 4 bases, with 13 bases between the two germline ends. This CDR3 has 14 residues. CDR3 in DNA: TGTGCCAGCAGCGCTGACAGGTCCGGAAACACCATATATTTT. Translating gives CASSADRSGNTIYF.

The chain has TRBV5-6 and TRBJ2-7; perhaps TRBD2 as D (5 bases). Trimming pared 2 bases from V and 4 bases from J, leaving 13 bases between. In germline, CDR1 is SGHDT, CDR2 YYEEEE. This CDR3 region has 14 residues. DNA of the CDR3: TGTGCCAGCAGCTTTAGGAGGCGGTTGTACGAGCAGTACTTC. It codes for CASSFRRRLYEQYF.

CDR3 DNA: TGCGCCAGCAGCACACCGGGACTAGCGGGAGCTGATGAGCAGTTCTTC. Its protein product is CASSTPGLAGADEQFF. The rearrangement joins TRBV5-1 to TRBJ2-1, with 14 bases matching TRBD2. Germline CDR1 and CDR2: SGHRS and YFSETQ. V trimming: 4 bases; J trimming: 8 bases; junction bases outside the gene matches: 8. This CDR3 comprises 16 residues.

This clone came up a few times. The chain recombines TRBV2 with TRBJ1-1; D might be TRBD1 (5 bases). Germline CDR1 is SNHLY and CDR2 is FYNNEI. The V end was cut by 7 bases, the J end by 4 bases, with 16 bases between. The CDR3 loop spans 14 amino acids. The CDR3 protein is CASTGAGGSTEAFF. In nucleotides, the CDR3 is TGTGCCAGCACCGGGGCGGGGGGAAGCACTGAAGCTTTCTTT.

The chain has TRBV10-3 and TRBJ1-2, with TRBD1 identical over 8 bases. This CDR3 has 14 amino acids. After removal of 10 bases from V and 3 bases from J, the junction contained 10 bases not matched to a gene. Germline loops: CDR1 ENHRY, CDR2 SYGVKD. CDR3 loop: CATNQGAGDYGYTF. The DNA for the CDR3 is TGTGCCACCAACCAGGGGGCTGGTGACTATGGCTACACCTTC.

CDR3 sequence (DNA): TGTGCCAGCTCACCAGTCGCGGAAACAGATACGCAGTATTTT. The encoded protein is CASSPVAETDTQYF. The chain couples TRBV18 to TRBJ2-3; D unresolved. V gave up 2 bases and J gave up 3 bases, with 9 bases separating them. CDR1 and CDR2 from the germline V gene are KGHSH and LQKENI. The CDR3 loop spans 14 amino acids. Supplemented by reference TRBV18 and TRBJ2-3, the full variable domain reads NAGVMQNPRHLVRRRGQEARLRCSPMKGHSHVYWYRQLPEEGLKFMVYLQKENIIDESGMPKERFSAEFPKEGPSILRIQQVVRGDSAAYFCASSPVAETDTQYFGPGTRLTVL.

This clone has a single count. V and J are TRBV6-5 and TRBJ2-7, with 8 bases lining up with TRBD1. Germline V gene sequence: CDR1 MNHEY, CDR2 SVGAGI. V was pared by 7 bases and J by 7 bases, with 15 bases of the junction left unmatched. This CDR3 has 15 residues. CDR3 coding DNA: TGTGCCAGCACTCAATATGTGCAGGGGGCTGGGGAGCAGTACTTC. Translated, it gives CASTQYVQGAGEQYF.

The J gene is TRBJ1-5, the V gene TRBV5-3, with 7 nucleotides matching TRBD1. TRBV5-3 is treated as an ORF (open reading frame) with a function not yet certain. The CDR3 extends over 15 amino acids. V lost 1 base to trimming and J lost 6 bases; unmatched junction nucleotides: 7. The CDR3 DNA reads TGTGCCAGAAGCTTGATAACAGGGGTTCGTCAGCCCCAGCATTTT. This translates into CARSLITGVRQPQHF.

V and J are TRBV29-1 and TRBJ2-5; 8 positions match TRBD2. CDR1 and CDR2 from the germline V gene are SQVTM and ANQGSEA. This CDR3 spans 14 amino acids. V was clipped by 5 bases and J by 2 bases; unmatched bases: 7. The CDR3 protein is CSVLTSEVQETQYF. CDR3 in DNA: TGCAGCGTTTTGACTAGCGAGGTTCAAGAGACCCAGTACTTC.

This clone was found a few times. V is TRBV6-6 and J is TRBJ1-4; no clear D. In germline, CDR1 is MNHNY, CDR2 SVGAGI (reference sequence). CDR3 size: 14 residues. Trimming took off 6 bases at V and 5 bases at J, with 13 bases between the two ends. The CDR3 protein is CASSPVAGNEKLFF. The CDR3 bases are TGTGCCAGCAGCCCAGTCGCAGGCAATGAAAAACTGTTTTTT.

The chain combines TRBV18 with TRBJ1-2, with 10 bases matching TRBD1. Germline CDR1 and CDR2: KGHSH and LQKENI. With 2 bases clipped from V and 2 bases from J, the junction kept 2 bases outside the gene matches. The CDR3 consists of 15 residues. This CDR3 reads CASSPGDRGNYGYTF. In DNA, the CDR3 is TGTGCCAGCTCACCAGGGGACAGGGGCAACTATGGCTACACCTTC.

V is TRBV10-1 and J is TRBJ2-7; a possible D gene is TRBD1 (6 bases). Trimming shortened V by 0 bases and J by 3 bases, and 12 bases separated the two germline ends. The CDR3 has 15 residues. In germline, CDR1 is WNHNN, CDR2 SYGVQD (reference sequence). Written as DNA, the CDR3 is TGCGCCAGCAGTGAGTCTCGTGGGGGACACTACGAGCAGTACTTC. Translating gives CASSESRGGHYEQYF.

The V call is TRBV5-1, the J call TRBJ2-3, with 12 positions matching TRBD2. CDR3 size: 15 residues. After removal of 4 bases from V and 4 bases from J, the junction contained 4 bases not matched to a gene. The germline V gene encodes CDR1 SGHRS and CDR2 YFSETQ. As DNA, the CDR3 is TGCGCCAGCAGCACGGGACTAGCGGGCCCAGATACGCAGTATTTT. Protein sequence: CASSTGLAGPDTQYF.

The chain recombines TRBV5-1 with TRBJ2-3, with 10 bases identical to TRBD1. The germline V gene encodes CDR1 SGHRS and CDR2 YFSETQ. With 1 base clipped from V and 5 bases from J, the junction kept 4 bases outside the gene matches. This CDR3 contains 15 residues. CDR3 DNA: TGCGCCAGCAGCTTGAGACAGGGGGCTGTAGATACGCAGTATTTT. Protein product: CASSLRQGAVDTQYF.

This clone occurred a few times. The chain joins TRBV7-8 to TRBJ1-3, with 8 bases aligning to TRBD1. Trimming took 5 bases from V and 4 from J; bases not matched to a gene: 7. The CDR3 extends over 15 amino acids. Germline values: CDR1 SGHVS, CDR2 FQNEAQ. CDR3 amino acids: CASSPDRGAGNTIYF. The DNA for the CDR3 is TGTGCCAGCAGCCCCGACAGGGGAGCAGGAAACACCATATATTTT.

The chain carries TRBV28 and TRBJ2-7, with D uncertain. Germline V gene lookup returns CDR1 MDHEN and CDR2 SYDVKM. This CDR3 region has 11 residues. V was pared by 4 bases and J by 3 bases, with 4 bases between. CDR3 protein: CASSSLYEQYF. Written as DNA, the CDR3 is TGTGCCAGCAGTTCTCTCTACGAGCAGTACTTC.

A note on this clone: The sample holds other DNA sequences that translate to the same CDR3. This chain links TRBV9 with TRBJ2-3, with 8 nucleotides matching TRBD1. Germline lookup yields CDR1 SGDLS and CDR2 YYNGEE. V gave up 3 bases and J gave up 2 bases; unmatched junction bases: 8. The CDR3 consists of 16 residues. The CDR3 region is CASSARTGSTTDTQYF. The CDR3 coding sequence is TGTGCCAGCAGCGCCCGGACAGGGAGTACCACAGATACGCAGTATTTT.

The gene calls are TRBV19 and TRBJ2-7; 10 bases fit TRBD2. Germline loops: CDR1 LNHDA, CDR2 SQIVND (reference sequence). Germline trimming cut 8 bases from V and 5 bases from J; bases unmatched to any gene: 12. The CDR3 has 15 amino acids. The DNA of the CDR3 is TGTGCCAGTCAGCGATCAGCGGGAGGGCCCGACGAGCAGTACTTC. It encodes CASQRSAGGPDEQYF.

The chain links TRBV7-2 to TRBJ2-2, with 15 bases aligning to TRBD2. V lost 5 bases, J lost 6 bases, and 7 bases stayed unmatched. The V gene's germline CDR1 is SGHTA and CDR2 FQGNSA. The CDR3 has 17 residues. The CDR3 nucleotides are TGTGCCAGCAGCCCTATTGGACTAGCGGGAGGGCCCGGGGAGCTGTTTTTT. It translates to CASSPIGLAGGPGELFF.

V usage is TRBV19 and J usage is TRBJ2-1; possible D gene TRBD2, 5 bases. This CDR3 has 16 amino acids. The germline gives CDR1 LNHDA, CDR2 SQIVND (reference sequence). With 4 bases removed from V and 4 bases from J, the gap between germline ends came to 17 bases. The CDR3: CASSNRQFGRYNEQFF. CDR3 coding DNA: TGTGCCAGTAGTAATAGGCAGTTTGGGAGATACAATGAGCAGTTCTTC.

This rearrangement joins TRBV7-9 to TRBJ2-1; 14 nucleotides line up with TRBD2. The germline V gene has CDR1 SEHNR and CDR2 FQNEAQ (reference sequence). J lost 5 bases, V lost 0 bases, and 9 bases had no gene match. The CDR3 has 19 residues. The CDR3 DNA reads as TGTGCCAGCAGCTTAGCGCTCGGGACTAGCGGGAGTTATCACAATGAGCAGTTCTTC. Encoded protein: CASSLALGTSGSYHNEQFF.

The rearrangement joins TRBV11-2 to TRBJ2-7; D perhaps matches TRBD1 (6 bases). Trimming pared 4 bases from V and 9 bases from J, leaving 19 bases between. The CDR3 extends over 14 amino acids. CDR1 is SGHAT, CDR2 FQNNGV, per germline. The CDR3 nucleotides read TGTGCCAGCAGCTCATCCTCCTACAGGGCAGGGCAGTACTTC. Translated: CASSSSSYRAGQYF.

The V and J genes are TRBV19 and TRBJ2-3, with TRBD1 identical over 7 bases. V shed 9 bases and J 4 bases; nucleotides not matched to a gene: 7. This CDR3 is built from 13 residues. The germline V gene encodes CDR1 LNHDA and CDR2 SQIVND (reference sequence). The chain's CDR3 is CASGRQGPDTQYF. In DNA, the CDR3 is TGTGCCAGCGGAAGACAGGGACCAGATACGCAGTATTTT.